The next 4 T cell receptor beta chains were all read from a single sample in a study of T cell responses to AZD1222 COVID-19 vaccine. Libraries were prepared by immunoSEQ multiplex PCR; TCRdb keeps only in-frame clonotypes and omits some of them. The table has 95,000 or so clones, 88% seen once. The source material was peripheral blood, sampled on day 0 of AZD1222 vaccination. These receptors originate from an adult in good health.

V gene TRBV6-5 combines with J gene TRBJ1-1; 10 bases fit TRBD1. Per the germline V gene, CDR1 is MNHEY and CDR2 is SVGAGI. V was pared by 4 bases and J by 3 bases, with 2 bases of the junction left unmatched. The CDR3 sequence is 14 residues long. CDR3 region: CASSWGQGHTEAFF. DNA of the CDR3: TGTGCCAGCAGTTGGGGACAGGGGCACACTGAAGCTTTCTTT.

The chain has TRBV14 and TRBJ2-5, with 14 positions matching TRBD2. The V gene end was trimmed by 5 bases and the J gene end by 5 bases; junction bases not matched to a gene: 4. Germline lookup yields CDR1 SGHDN and CDR2 FVKESK. The CDR3 sequence is 15 residues long. This CDR3 is CASSGLAGGPETQYF. For the CDR3, the DNA is TGTGCCAGCAGCGGACTAGCGGGGGGCCCGGAGACCCAGTACTTC.

The genes are TRBV29-1 and TRBJ1-5; D is uncertain. Germline V gene lookup returns CDR1 SQVTM and CDR2 ANQGSEA. V lost 6 bases and J lost 2, with 11 bases in between. The CDR3 contains 13 residues. The CDR3 region is CSVGLGGNQPQHF. The CDR3 DNA reads as TGCAGCGTCGGTCTCGGGGGCAATCAGCCCCAGCATTTT.

The genes are TRBV2 and TRBJ1-5; the D gene is possibly TRBD1 (5 bases). V shed 7 bases and J shed 7 bases, with 17 bases lying between them. This CDR3 region has 14 residues. Germline V gene lookup returns CDR1 SNHLY and CDR2 FYNNEI. The CDR3 nucleotides read TGTGCCAGCAAAGTAAGGCAGGGAAACCAGCCCCAGCATTTT. It specifies CASKVRQGNQPQHF.